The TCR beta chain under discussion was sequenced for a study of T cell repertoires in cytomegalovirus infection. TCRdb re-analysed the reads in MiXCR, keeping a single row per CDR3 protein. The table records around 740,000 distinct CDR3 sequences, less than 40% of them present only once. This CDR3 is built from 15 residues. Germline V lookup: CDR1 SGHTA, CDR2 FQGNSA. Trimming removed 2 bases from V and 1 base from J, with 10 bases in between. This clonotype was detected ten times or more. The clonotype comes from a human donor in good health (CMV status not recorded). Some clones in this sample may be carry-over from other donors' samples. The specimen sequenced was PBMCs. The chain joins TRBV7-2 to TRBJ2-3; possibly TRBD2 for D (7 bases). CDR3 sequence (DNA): TGTGCCAGCAGCTTATACGGGGGGCGCACAGATACGCAGTATTTT. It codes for CASSLYGGRTDTQYF.